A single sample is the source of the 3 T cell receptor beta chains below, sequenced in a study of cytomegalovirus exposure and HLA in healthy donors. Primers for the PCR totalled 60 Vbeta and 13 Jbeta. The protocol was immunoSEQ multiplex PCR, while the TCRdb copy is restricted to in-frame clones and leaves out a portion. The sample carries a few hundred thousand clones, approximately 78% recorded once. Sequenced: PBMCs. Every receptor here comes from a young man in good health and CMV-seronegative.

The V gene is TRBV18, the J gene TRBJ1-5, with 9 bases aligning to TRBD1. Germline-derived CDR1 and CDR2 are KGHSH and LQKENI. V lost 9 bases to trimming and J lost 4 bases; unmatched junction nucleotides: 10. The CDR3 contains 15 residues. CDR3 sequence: CASSNSGQGNQPQHF. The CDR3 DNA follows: TGTGCCAGTTCCAACTCGGGACAGGGAAATCAGCCCCAGCATTTT.

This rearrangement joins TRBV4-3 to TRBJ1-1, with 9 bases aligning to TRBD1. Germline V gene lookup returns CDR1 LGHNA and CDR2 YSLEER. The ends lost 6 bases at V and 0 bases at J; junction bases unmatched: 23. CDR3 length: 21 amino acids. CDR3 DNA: TGCGCCAGCAGTCCACAGGGGGCGGGTTTGGCGGATACCCAAATGAACACTGAAGCTTTCTTT. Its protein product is CASSPQGAGLADTQMNTEAFF.

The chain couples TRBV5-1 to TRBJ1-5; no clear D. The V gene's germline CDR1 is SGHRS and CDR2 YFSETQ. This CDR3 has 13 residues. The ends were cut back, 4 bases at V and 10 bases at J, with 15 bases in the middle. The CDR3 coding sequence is TGCGCCAGCAGCGAAACCTTGGGGAGTCCCCAGCATTTT. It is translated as CASSETLGSPQHF. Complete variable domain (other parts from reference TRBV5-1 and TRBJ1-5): KAGVTQTPRYLIKTRGQQVTLSCSPISGHRSVSWYQQTPGQGLQFLFEYFSETQRNKGNFPGRFSGRQFSNSRSEMNVSTLELGDSALYLCASSETLGSPQHFGDGTRLSIL.